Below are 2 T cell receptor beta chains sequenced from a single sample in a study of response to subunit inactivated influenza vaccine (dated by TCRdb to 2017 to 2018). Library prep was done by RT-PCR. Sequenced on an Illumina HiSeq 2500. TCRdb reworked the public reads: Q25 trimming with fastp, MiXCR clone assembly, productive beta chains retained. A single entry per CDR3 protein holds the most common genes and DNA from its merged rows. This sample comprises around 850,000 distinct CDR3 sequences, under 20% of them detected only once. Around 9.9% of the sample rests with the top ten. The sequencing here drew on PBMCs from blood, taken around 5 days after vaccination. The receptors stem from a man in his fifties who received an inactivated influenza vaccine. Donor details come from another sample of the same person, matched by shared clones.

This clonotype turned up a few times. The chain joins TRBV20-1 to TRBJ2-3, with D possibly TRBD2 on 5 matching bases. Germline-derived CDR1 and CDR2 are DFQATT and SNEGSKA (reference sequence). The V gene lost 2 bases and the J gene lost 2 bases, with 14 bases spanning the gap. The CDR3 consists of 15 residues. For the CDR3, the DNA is TGCAGTGCTAGAAGGCTAGCTTATGACACAGATACGCAGTATTTT. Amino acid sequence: CSARRLAYDTDTQYF.

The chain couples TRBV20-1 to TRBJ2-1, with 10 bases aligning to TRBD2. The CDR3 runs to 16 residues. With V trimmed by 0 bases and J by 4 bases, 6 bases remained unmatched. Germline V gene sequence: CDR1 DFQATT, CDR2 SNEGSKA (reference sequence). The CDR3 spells CSAREGAGGHYNEQFF. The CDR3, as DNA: TGCAGTGCTAGAGAAGGAGCGGGGGGGCATTACAATGAGCAGTTCTTC.